The 16 T cell receptor beta chains below were found in one sample sequenced in a study of T-cell reconstitution after alpha-beta-depleted transplantation in children. Unique molecular identifiers featured in how the TCRbeta library was prepared. Using its own MiXCR run on the PCR reads, TCRdb lists one record per CDR3 protein. Seen here are some 290,000 distinct CDR3 sequences, more than 8% observed once, and the top ten hold roughly a tenth. The specimen comprised PBMCs from the stem cell graft donor, sampled from the stem cell graft. These receptors all come from a human donor who donated a stem cell graft to a child with SCID.

This chain links TRBV5-1 with TRBJ2-5; TRBD1 matches 9 bases. Germline CDR1 is SGHRS and CDR2 is YFSETQ. The CDR3 runs 16 residues. Germline trimming cut 3 bases from V and 5 bases from J; bases unmatched to any gene: 11. CDR3 coding DNA: TGCGCCAGCAGCTCGGGGGACAGGGAGCAGCATGAGACCCAGTACTTC. Residues: CASSSGDREQHETQYF.

The rearrangement uses TRBV7-6 and TRBJ1-1, with D uncertain. In germline, CDR1 is SGHVS, CDR2 FNYEAQ. The CDR3 has 16 amino acids. V shed 1 base and J shed 4 bases, with 16 bases lying between them. CDR3 nucleotides: TGTGCCAGCAGCTTAGTGCCAGGCCAATGGGGCACTGAAGCTTTCTTT. The encoded protein is CASSLVPGQWGTEAFF.

V and J are TRBV7-6 and TRBJ2-7; TRBD2 agrees at 8 bases. Germline V gene lookup returns CDR1 SGHVS and CDR2 FNYEAQ. With V trimmed by 2 bases and J by 3 bases, 6 bases remained unmatched. This CDR3 is built from 15 residues. The CDR3 region is CASSLFSGALYEQYF. The CDR3 DNA is TGTGCCAGCAGCTTATTTAGCGGGGCCCTCTACGAGCAGTACTTC.

Ten or more counts support this clonotype. The chain is built from TRBV12-3 or TRBV12-4 and TRBJ2-1; a possible D gene is TRBD1 (6 bases). V lost 6 bases and J lost 5, with 20 bases in between. CDR3 length: 16 residues. The CDR3, as DNA: TGTGCCAGCAGATCTACAGGGTTGAGGGTTGACAATGAGCAGTTCTTC. It specifies CASRSTGLRVDNEQFF.

V is TRBV5-1 and J is TRBJ2-6; D unclear. CDR3 size: 17 residues. Trimming stripped 5 bases from V and 0 bases from J, with 15 bases between. CDR1 SGHRS and CDR2 YFSETQ come from the germline V gene. CDR3 residues: CASRHDIRSSGANVLTF. Here the CDR3 DNA reads TGCGCCAGCAGGCATGACATTAGAAGCTCTGGGGCCAACGTCCTGACTTTC.

This clonotype came up many times. This chain links TRBV3-1 with TRBJ2-2, with unresolved D. The CDR3 spans 14 residues. In germline, CDR1 is LGHDT, CDR2 YNNKEL (reference sequence). V dropped 1 base and J dropped 5 bases, with 8 bases sitting between them. As DNA, the CDR3 is TGTGCCAGCAGCCAAGCGGTAGCTACCGGGGAGCTGTTTTTT. Translating it yields CASSQAVATGELFF.

The rearrangement joins TRBV27 to TRBJ2-1, with D perhaps matching TRBD1 (6 bases). V lost 4 bases and J lost 6, with 16 bases in between. The CDR3 is 15 residues long. Germline values: CDR1 MNHEY, CDR2 SMNVEV (reference sequence). The DNA for the CDR3 is TGTGCCAGCAGTTCCTGGCAACAGGGCTTCAATGAGCAGTTCTTC. Its translation: CASSSWQQGFNEQFF.

This clonotype turned up a few times. CDR3 amino acids: CASSPGTGGLNEKLFF. DNA for the CDR3: TGTGCCAGCAGCCCCGGGACAGGCGGTTTAAATGAAAAACTGTTTTTT. The genes are TRBV7-9 and TRBJ1-4; 8 bases match TRBD1. Germline V CDR1 and CDR2: SEHNR, FQNEAQ (reference sequence). The trim removed 5 bases at V and 5 bases at J, leaving 10 bases unmatched. The CDR3 loop spans 16 amino acids.

This clonotype was seen a handful of times. The J gene is TRBJ2-3, the V gene TRBV7-9, with a tentative D call TRBD1 (5 bases). V was shortened by 5 bases and J by 4 bases, with 19 bases between the two germline ends. Germline-derived CDR1 and CDR2 are SEHNR and FQNEAQ (reference sequence). CDR3 size: 16 residues. The DNA of the CDR3 is TGTGCCAGCAGCCTAGGACACGGTTGGTGGTCAGATACGCAGTATTTT. Translation: CASSLGHGWWSDTQYF.

In this sample, this clonotype turned up many times. This chain connects TRBV5-6 to TRBJ2-3; possible D gene TRBD2, 5 bases. CDR1 is SGHDT, CDR2 YYEEEE, per germline. V shed 3 bases and J shed 5 bases, with 13 bases lying between them. The CDR3 length is 14 residues. DNA for the CDR3: TGTGCCAGCAGCTGGGAGAGTAACGGAGATACGCAGTATTTT. This gives the protein CASSWESNGDTQYF.

The chain uses TRBV12-3 or TRBV12-4 and TRBJ1-2, with unresolved D. The V gene lost 3 bases and the J gene lost 6 bases, with 2 bases spanning the gap. The CDR3 is 10 residues long. CDR3 sequence reads: CASSFDGYTF. In DNA form, the CDR3 reads TGTGCCAGCAGTTTTGATGGCTACACCTTC.

This clonotype was seen more than once but under ten times. The chain combines TRBV7-3 with TRBJ2-1; D is possibly TRBD2 (6 bases). Per the germline V gene, CDR1 is SGHTA and CDR2 is FQGTGA. The length of the CDR3 is 15 residues. The V gene lost 6 bases and the J gene lost 4 bases, with 16 bases spanning the gap. The CDR3, as DNA: TGTGCCAGCAGGTTAGCCGGGACTCCGTACAATGAGCAGTTCTTC. Its protein is CASRLAGTPYNEQFF. The variable domain in full, with the rest retrieved from reference TRBV7-3 and TRBJ2-1, is GAGVSQTPSNKVTEKGKYVELRCDPISGHTALYWYRQSLGQGPEFLIYFQGTGAADDSGLPNDRFFAVRPEGSVSTLKIQRTERGDSAVYLCASRLAGTPYNEQFFGPGTRLTVL.

The chain combines TRBV4-1 with TRBJ2-5; D unclear. The germline V gene encodes CDR1 MGHRA and CDR2 YSYEKL. V shed 1 base and J shed 2 bases, with 8 bases lying between them. The CDR3 runs to 14 residues. The CDR3 sequence: CASSQGLQQETQYF. As DNA, the CDR3 is TGCGCCAGCAGCCAAGGCCTCCAACAAGAGACCCAGTACTTC.

V and J are TRBV3-1 and TRBJ2-6, with D unclear. The CDR3 is 15 amino acids. Trimming pared 1 base from V and 0 bases from J, leaving 4 bases between. The V gene's germline CDR1 is LGHDT and CDR2 YNNKEL (reference sequence). CDR3 sequence: CASSQVSSGANVLTF. Written as DNA, the CDR3 is TGTGCCAGCAGCCAAGTCTCCTCTGGGGCCAACGTCCTGACTTTC. Full variable domain (rest looked up from reference TRBV3-1 and TRBJ2-6): DTAVSQTPKYLVTQMGNDKSIKCEQNLGHDTMYWYKQDSKKFLKIMFSYNNKELIINETVPNRFSPKSPDKAHLNLHINSLELGDSAVYFCASSQVSSGANVLTFGAGSRLTVL.

This clonotype came up a few times. The chain recombines TRBV3-1 with TRBJ2-7, with 7 positions matching TRBD1. The V and J ends lost 1 base and 3 bases, in that order; junction bases with no gene match: 9. This CDR3 contains 16 residues. Germline V lookup: CDR1 LGHDT, CDR2 YNNKEL (reference sequence). The CDR3 sequence is CASSQGQGRVDYEQYF. The CDR3 DNA follows: TGTGCCAGCAGCCAAGGACAGGGTAGGGTGGACTACGAGCAGTACTTC.

This clonotype was seen a few times. The chain has TRBV7-7 and TRBJ2-1, with D unresolved. Germline lookup yields CDR1 SSHAT and CDR2 FNYEAQ (reference sequence). Trimming stripped 3 bases from V and 6 bases from J, with 9 bases between. The CDR3 runs 13 residues. Written as DNA, the CDR3 is TGTGCCAGCAGCTTCGTGGGCCCCAATGAGCAGTTCTTC. Its translation is CASSFVGPNEQFF.